A selection of T cell receptor beta chains follows, all from one sample in a study of tumor-infiltrating lymphocytes in primary liver carcinoma. One entry per CDR3 protein results from TCRdb running MiXCR on the multiplex PCR reads. The data contain under 90,000 distinct CDR3 sequences, around 70% of them singletons. The specimen sequenced was liver tumor tissue from sampling region 1. Receptor source: a man aged 35-49 years with primary liver carcinoma and hepatitis B virus infection. CDR3s include the opening cysteine and the closing phenylalanine or tryptophan. A D gene is named only where the DNA matches it firmly. The size field is filled for only some rows; it gives once, few, many or a size class.

d_gene: NA
j_gene: TRBJ2-7
v_gene: TRBV11-2
abundance: NA
CDR3nt: TGTGCTAGCAGCTTAACTGACAATGCCATGGAGCAGTACTTC
CDR3aa: CASSLTDNAMEQYF

d_gene: NA
j_gene: TRBJ1-3
v_gene: TRBV5-5
abundance: many
CDR3nt: TGTGCCAGCAGCCCCTTTCCGACTCGACAGGATAGCTCTGGAAACACCATATATTTT
CDR3aa: CASSPFPTRQDSSGNTIYF

d_gene: NA
j_gene: TRBJ2-7
v_gene: TRBV5-6
abundance: medium-sized
CDR3nt: TGTGCCAGCAGCTTGGGGCACATAAGGAACGAGCAGTACTTC
CDR3aa: CASSLGHIRNEQYF

d_gene: NA
j_gene: TRBJ1-1
v_gene: TRBV11-2
abundance: NA
CDR3nt: TGTGCCAGCAGCCGAATGGGGGGACTGAAGTTCGGCACTGAAGCTTTCTTT
CDR3aa: CASSRMGGLKFGTEAFF

d_gene: NA
j_gene: TRBJ2-1
v_gene: TRBV6-6
abundance: NA
CDR3nt: TGTCCCGGCAGTTTACTTAGGGGGACCGAGGACAATGAGCAGTTCTTC
CDR3aa: CPGSLLRGTEDNEQFF

d_gene: NA
j_gene: TRBJ2-1
v_gene: TRBV5-6
abundance: many
CDR3nt: TGTGCCAGCAGCTTGGCCGGGACCGCGCGGCAATTCGTCAATGAGCAGTTCTTC
CDR3aa: CASSLAGTARQFVNEQFF

d_gene: NA
j_gene: TRBJ2-1
v_gene: TRBV2
abundance: NA
CDR3nt: TGTGGCAGCAGTGAAACCTTTACGAATGAGCAGTTCTTC
CDR3aa: CGSSETFTNEQFF

d_gene: NA
j_gene: TRBJ2-2
v_gene: TRBV20-1
abundance: few
CDR3nt: TGCAGTGCTTCCGGCGCGGGGACTCCCACCGGGGAGCTGTTTTTT
CDR3aa: CSASGAGTPTGELFF

d_gene: NA
j_gene: TRBJ2-7
v_gene: TRBV11-2
abundance: NA
CDR3nt: TGTGCCAGCAGCCTATCTGTGGGAATGTCATACGACCAGTACTTC
CDR3aa: CASSLSVGMSYDQYF

d_gene: TRBD1
j_gene: TRBJ2-1
v_gene: TRBV28
abundance: many
CDR3nt: TGTGCCAGCAGGCTAGCCTCCGGGACAGGAACTGCGACAAAAGAGCAGTTCTTC
CDR3aa: CASRLASGTGTATKEQFF

d_gene: NA
j_gene: TRBJ2-1
v_gene: TRBV7-9
abundance: many
CDR3nt: TGTGCCAGCAGCTTAGGCCTAGACAATGAGCAGTTCTTC
CDR3aa: CASSLGLDNEQFF

d_gene: TRBD1
j_gene: TRBJ1-2
v_gene: TRBV5-5
abundance: NA
CDR3nt: TGTGCCAGCAGCTCGGGGACAGGGTCCTATGGCTACACCTTC
CDR3aa: CASSSGTGSYGYTF

d_gene: NA
j_gene: TRBJ2-7
v_gene: TRBV7-9
abundance: NA
CDR3nt: TGTGCCGGCAGCCCCCGGGACGAGCAGTACTTC
CDR3aa: CAGSPRDEQYF

d_gene: NA
j_gene: TRBJ2-3
v_gene: TRBV6-2/TRBV6-3
abundance: NA
CDR3nt: TGTGCCAGCAGTTACCCGGGGGCCATAGATATGCAGTATTTT
CDR3aa: CASSYPGAIDMQYF

d_gene: NA
j_gene: TRBJ1-1
v_gene: TRBV11-2
abundance: NA
CDR3nt: TGTGCGAGCAGCCGAATGGGGGGACGGGGGTTCGGCACTGAAACTTTCTTT
CDR3aa: CASSRMGGRGFGTETFF

d_gene: TRBD1
j_gene: TRBJ1-1
v_gene: TRBV6-1
abundance: many
CDR3nt: TGTGCCAGCAGCCACCGGGACAGCACTGAAGCTTTCTTT
CDR3aa: CASSHRDSTEAFF

d_gene: TRBD1
j_gene: TRBJ1-5
v_gene: TRBV6-5
abundance: few
CDR3nt: TGTGCCAGCACCAGGACAGGAGAATGCAATCAGCCCCAGCATTTT
CDR3aa: CASTRTGECNQPQHF

d_gene: TRBD1
j_gene: TRBJ2-1
v_gene: TRBV10-3
abundance: NA
CDR3nt: TGTACCATCAGATCAGGACAGGGGGCCTACAATGAGCAGTTCTTC
CDR3aa: CTIRSGQGAYNEQFF

d_gene: NA
j_gene: TRBJ2-4
v_gene: TRBV29-1
abundance: many
CDR3nt: TGCAGCGTTTTAGAAGGGGCCAAAAACATTCAGTACTTC
CDR3aa: CSVLEGAKNIQYF

d_gene: TRBD2
j_gene: TRBJ2-3
v_gene: TRBV29-1
abundance: many
CDR3nt: TGCAGCGTTGATGGGGCGGGAGAGCCAGATACGCAGTATTTT
CDR3aa: CSVDGAGEPDTQYF

d_gene: NA
j_gene: TRBJ1-2
v_gene: TRBV30
abundance: NA
CDR3nt: TGTGCCTCTCAACCCCCGAACTGGGATGGCTACACCTTC
CDR3aa: CASQPPNWDGYTF

d_gene: NA
j_gene: TRBJ1-6
v_gene: TRBV6-5
abundance: many
CDR3nt: TGTGCCAGCAGTTTCATTCCCGGAAGTTCTAATTCACCCCTCCACTTT
CDR3aa: CASSFIPGSSNSPLHF

d_gene: TRBD2
j_gene: TRBJ2-2
v_gene: TRBV5-1
abundance: NA
CDR3nt: TGCGCCAACAGTTATAGCGGGAGTGTGAACACCGGGGAGCTGTTTTTT
CDR3aa: CANSYSGSVNTGELFF

d_gene: NA
j_gene: TRBJ1-1
v_gene: TRBV19
abundance: NA
CDR3nt: TGTGCCAGTAGTCCAACTCGGCAGATGAACACTGAAGCTTTCTTT
CDR3aa: CASSPTRQMNTEAFF

d_gene: NA
j_gene: TRBJ2-7
v_gene: TRBV21-1
abundance: many
CDR3nt: TGTGCCAGCAGCTTAAGGACAGAGCGGTCGTCCTACGAGCAGTACTTC
CDR3aa: CASSLRTERSSYEQYF

d_gene: NA
j_gene: TRBJ2-2
v_gene: TRBV20-1
abundance: NA
CDR3nt: TGCAGTGCTAGTGATAAAATGGGAGCCTTAACCGGGGAGCTGTTTTTT
CDR3aa: CSASDKMGALTGELFF

d_gene: NA
j_gene: TRBJ1-2
v_gene: TRBV11-2
abundance: NA
CDR3nt: TGTGCCAGCAGCTTAGATCCGATCAGGGCGCTGCGCTATGGTTACACCTTC
CDR3aa: CASSLDPIRALRYGYTF

d_gene: NA
j_gene: TRBJ2-7
v_gene: TRBV10-3
abundance: NA
CDR3nt: TGTACCATCAGTGAGTCTGAGGGGGAAGGCCACGGGCAGTACTTC
CDR3aa: CTISESEGEGHGQYF

d_gene: TRBD2
j_gene: TRBJ2-1
v_gene: TRBV12-3/TRBV12-4
abundance: many
CDR3nt: TGTGCCAGCAGTTTAAAGGCTAGCGGGAGCTCCTACAATGAGCAGTTCTTC
CDR3aa: CASSLKASGSSYNEQFF

d_gene: TRBD2
j_gene: TRBJ2-3
v_gene: TRBV11-2
abundance: once
CDR3nt: TGTATCAGCAGCTTAGAAGGGACTAGAGGCACAGATACGCAGTATTTT
CDR3aa: CISSLEGTRGTDTQYF

d_gene: NA
j_gene: TRBJ2-7
v_gene: TRBV12-3/TRBV12-4
abundance: NA
CDR3nt: TGTGCCAGCAGGTCCACAGGCTACAAGCAGTACTTC
CDR3aa: CASRSTGYKQYF

d_gene: NA
j_gene: TRBJ2-2
v_gene: TRBV30
abundance: NA
CDR3nt: TGTGCCTGGGTTGGACAAACCATCACCGGGGAGCTGTTTTTT
CDR3aa: CAWVGQTITGELFF

d_gene: TRBD2
j_gene: TRBJ2-7
v_gene: TRBV6-5
abundance: many
CDR3nt: TGTGCCAGCACCCCTCTAGCGGGAGGCGACGAGCAGTACTTC
CDR3aa: CASTPLAGGDEQYF

d_gene: TRBD1
j_gene: TRBJ2-3
v_gene: TRBV5-1
abundance: NA
CDR3nt: TGCGCCAGCAGCTATGGGACAGGGAGGGGTAGGACAGATAAGCAGTATTTT
CDR3aa: CASSYGTGRGRTDKQYF

d_gene: NA
j_gene: TRBJ2-1
v_gene: TRBV10-1
abundance: NA
CDR3nt: TGTGCCAGCAGTGGGAAGCGGGTTTCCTACAATGAGCAGTTCTTC
CDR3aa: CASSGKRVSYNEQFF

d_gene: TRBD2
j_gene: TRBJ2-5
v_gene: TRBV11-2
abundance: NA
CDR3nt: TGTGCCGGCAGCTTAGATGCCCCGAACCCTCTAGCGGGAGGTCGAGAGACTCAGTACTTC
CDR3aa: CAGSLDAPNPLAGGRETQYF

d_gene: NA
j_gene: TRBJ1-2
v_gene: TRBV10-1
abundance: NA
CDR3nt: TGCGCCAGCAGTCCCCCCCCCGGGTACGGCTACACCTTC
CDR3aa: CASSPPPGYGYTF

d_gene: TRBD1
j_gene: TRBJ1-2
v_gene: TRBV29-1
abundance: NA
CDR3nt: TGCAGCGTTGCCCGGACAGGGAATGATGCTGGTTACACCTTC
CDR3aa: CSVARTGNDAGYTF

d_gene: NA
j_gene: TRBJ2-5
v_gene: TRBV11-2
abundance: NA
CDR3nt: TGTGCCGGCAGATCCCGGGACTCGGCCCACCGGGAGACCCAGTACTTC
CDR3aa: CAGRSRDSAHRETQYF

d_gene: TRBD2
j_gene: TRBJ2-1
v_gene: TRBV5-4
abundance: NA
CDR3nt: TGTACCAGCAGCTTGGATAGCGGGAGTTTGTACAATGAGCTGTTCTTC
CDR3aa: CTSSLDSGSLYNELFF

d_gene: TRBD2
j_gene: TRBJ2-3
v_gene: TRBV10-3
abundance: NA
CDR3nt: TGTACCATCAATGAGAGAGCGGGAGCAACAGATAAGCAGTATTTT
CDR3aa: CTINERAGATDKQYF

d_gene: NA
j_gene: TRBJ2-1
v_gene: TRBV28
abundance: many
CDR3nt: TGTGCCAGCAGTTTCTTTTTGGCTCCCAAGCCTGAGCAGTTCTTC
CDR3aa: CASSFFLAPKPEQFF

d_gene: TRBD1
j_gene: TRBJ2-7
v_gene: TRBV19
abundance: NA
CDR3nt: TGTGCCAGTAGTTCGGGACAGGGGCACATCTACGAGCAGTACTTC
CDR3aa: CASSSGQGHIYEQYF

d_gene: NA
j_gene: TRBJ2-2
v_gene: TRBV6-2/TRBV6-3
abundance: NA
CDR3nt: TGTGCCGGCAGTTACTCGGACACAGGGGAGCTGTTTTTT
CDR3aa: CAGSYSDTGELFF

d_gene: NA
j_gene: TRBJ1-5
v_gene: TRBV10-3
abundance: NA
CDR3nt: TGTGCCATCAGTGGCCCGGGCAGGGGCAATCAGCCCCAGCATTTT
CDR3aa: CAISGPGRGNQPQHF

d_gene: NA
j_gene: TRBJ1-1
v_gene: TRBV29-1
abundance: many
CDR3nt: TGCAGCGTCGGATCGACTGAAGCTTTCTTT
CDR3aa: CSVGSTEAFF

d_gene: TRBD1
j_gene: TRBJ1-2
v_gene: TRBV5-1
abundance: many
CDR3nt: TGCGCCAGCAGCTTGCAACACACAGGGGACTATGGCTACACCTTC
CDR3aa: CASSLQHTGDYGYTF